Each of the 27 T cell receptor beta chains below was sequenced from the same sample in a study of blood T cell repertoires in COVID-19. Measured with immunoSEQ multiplex PCR; TCRdb has only the in-frame clones, and not every one. The sample includes over 150,000 clones, roughly four fifths of them seen just once. Sequences were obtained from peripheral blood. The receptor source for this set is a woman between 55 and 75 years old with acute or convalescent COVID-19.

The chain uses TRBV19 and TRBJ2-1; 9 nucleotides match TRBD1. The germline V gene has CDR1 LNHDA and CDR2 SQIVND (reference sequence). The CDR3 contains 17 residues. Trimming at V came to 1 base and at J to 2 bases, leaving 6 bases not matched to a gene. The CDR3 loop reads CASSIGGTGNPYNEQFF. For the CDR3, the DNA is TGTGCCAGTAGTATAGGGGGGACAGGGAACCCCTACAATGAGCAGTTCTTC.

The chain carries TRBV6-5 and TRBJ1-3, with 7 bases matching TRBD1. Unmatched junction bases numbered 1, after V lost 6 bases and J lost 2 bases. The CDR3 length is 13 residues. CDR1 is MNHEY and CDR2 is SVGAGI in the germline V gene. Written as DNA, the CDR3 is TGTGCCAGCAGACAGGGGACTGGAAACACCATATATTTT. Translated: CASRQGTGNTIYF.

The chain carries TRBV3-1 (or the pseudogene TRBV3-2) and TRBJ1-2, with no clear D. V lost 4 bases to trimming and J lost 6 bases, with 9 bases between them. CDR3 length: 12 amino acids. CDR1 is LGHDT and CDR2 is YNNKEL in the germline V gene (reference sequence). CDR3 DNA sequence: TGTGCCAGCAGCCGCGGTAAAGATGGCTACACCTTC. Protein product: CASSRGKDGYTF.

This clone has a handful of counts. The chain couples TRBV18 to TRBJ1-2; D ambiguous. V was clipped by 3 bases and J by 6 bases, with 17 bases between them. The CDR3 extends over 15 amino acids. Germline CDR1 reads KGHSH; CDR2 reads LQKENI. For the CDR3, the DNA is TGTGCCAGCTCACCCGCCCCCACCGGGGATGATGGCTACACCTTC. This sequence encodes CASSPAPTGDDGYTF.

The V and J genes are TRBV18 and TRBJ1-2; 7 positions agree with TRBD1. The CDR3 runs 14 residues. Germline CDR1 reads KGHSH; CDR2 reads LQKENI. V shed 0 bases and J 7 bases; nucleotides not matched to a gene: 5. CDR3 protein: CASSPPTGNGGYTF. DNA for the CDR3: TGTGCCAGCTCACCACCGACAGGGAACGGTGGCTACACCTTC.

The chain combines TRBV19 with TRBJ2-7, with a weak D call TRBD1 (6 bases). This CDR3 has 15 residues. The V gene lost 9 bases and the J gene lost 4 bases, with 22 bases spanning the gap. CDR1 and CDR2 (germline): LNHDA, SQIVND (reference sequence). This CDR3 is CASRVSPGQVYEQYF. In DNA form, the CDR3 reads TGTGCCAGCAGAGTGTCTCCGGGACAAGTATACGAGCAGTACTTC.

This clone has just one count. This sequence joins TRBV29-1 and TRBJ1-2; the D is unclear. Germline lookup yields CDR1 SQVTM and CDR2 ANQGSEA. This CDR3 spans 12 amino acids. The V gene lost 4 bases and the J gene lost 4 bases, with 10 bases spanning the gap. The CDR3 spells CSVAVGSYGYTF. The CDR3, as DNA: TGCAGCGTTGCGGTAGGGAGCTATGGCTACACCTTC.

This clone came up a few times. The V and J genes are TRBV30 and TRBJ2-5; a weak D match, TRBD2 (6 bases). The CDR3 is made up of 14 amino acids. V was clipped by 6 bases and J by 0 bases, with 14 bases between them. Germline lookup yields CDR1 GTSNPN and CDR2 SVGIG (reference sequence). The CDR3 coding sequence is TGTGCCTGTGGTCGCGGGGCAGACCAAGAGACCCAGTACTTC. It is translated as CACGRGADQETQYF.

This clone was detected only once. This chain joins TRBV7-8 and TRBJ1-2, with 9 positions matching TRBD1. This CDR3 region has 15 residues. Looked up from germline, CDR1 is SGHVS and CDR2 is FQNEAQ. J lost 4 bases, V lost 1 base, and 4 bases had no gene match. DNA of the CDR3: TGTGCCAGCAGCTTAGTGACAGGGGGGGTCTATGGCTACACCTTC. This sequence encodes CASSLVTGGVYGYTF.

This clone was seen once. This rearrangement joins TRBV4-1 to TRBJ2-6; the match to TRBD1 covers 9 bases. The germline CDR1 and CDR2 sequences are MGHRA and YSYEKL. The trim removed 2 bases at V and 2 bases at J, leaving 7 bases unmatched. This CDR3 contains 18 residues. CDR3: CASSQPNRDRAGANVLTF. For the CDR3, the DNA is TGCGCCAGCAGCCAACCGAACCGGGACAGGGCTGGGGCCAACGTCCTGACTTTC.

This clone has a handful of counts. The rearrangement uses TRBV4-1 and TRBJ2-7, with TRBD2 matching 8 bases. Germline assignment: CDR1 MGHRA and CDR2 YSYEKL. V trimming: 1 base; J trimming: 4 bases; junction bases outside the gene matches: 6. The CDR3 has 15 residues. The CDR3 here is CASSQATSAGYEQYF. CDR3 DNA sequence: TGCGCCAGCAGCCAAGCGACTAGCGCCGGATACGAGCAGTACTTC.

V and J are TRBV6-5 and TRBJ2-3, with 7 bases identical to TRBD1. In germline, CDR1 is MNHEY, CDR2 SVGAGI. The CDR3 extends over 15 amino acids. V gave up 6 bases and J gave up 2 bases; unmatched junction bases: 8. In nucleotides, the CDR3 is TGTGCCAGCAGAGATACAGGGGCCCCCACAGATACGCAGTATTTT. Its translation is CASRDTGAPTDTQYF.

This chain's CDR3 is CASSYGTESGYTF. CDR3 sequence (DNA): TGCGCCAGCAGTTACGGGACAGAGTCTGGCTACACCTTC. The chain carries TRBV5-1 and TRBJ1-2, with TRBD1 matching over 7 bases. This CDR3 contains 13 residues. Looked up from germline, CDR1 is SGHRS and CDR2 is YFSETQ. The trim removed 5 bases at V and 7 bases at J, leaving 8 bases unmatched.

CDR3: CASSRDRGPEAFF. The DNA for the CDR3 is TGTGCCAGCAGCCGCGACAGGGGGCCTGAAGCTTTCTTT. This rearrangement joins TRBV3-1 (or the pseudogene TRBV3-2) to TRBJ1-1; 10 nucleotides agree with TRBD1. CDR1 is LGHDT and CDR2 is YNNKEL in the germline V gene (reference sequence). This CDR3 contains 13 residues. The V segment lost 4 bases and the J segment 6 bases; nucleotides outside the gene matches: 2.

V usage is TRBV6-2 or TRBV6-3 and J usage is TRBJ1-1; 8 bases align to TRBD1. The germline V gene has CDR1 MNHEY and CDR2 SVGEGT. V gave up 2 bases and J gave up 2 bases; unmatched junction bases: 7. CDR3 length: 16 amino acids. The DNA of the CDR3 is TGTGCCAGCAGTTACCCGACAGGGGCCCAAAACACTGAAGCTTTCTTT. Translation gives CASSYPTGAQNTEAFF.

This clone has only a few counts. CDR3 amino acids: CASSLVATGNSPLHF. CDR3 DNA: TGTGCCAGCAGCTTAGTGGCTACAGGGAATTCACCCCTCCACTTT. The chain employs TRBV7-8 and TRBJ1-6; D is possibly TRBD1 (6 bases). Germline V gives CDR1 SGHVS, CDR2 FQNEAQ. The CDR3 is made up of 15 amino acids. The V and J ends lost 1 base and 7 bases respectively, with 11 bases between them.

This chain uses TRBV11-2 with TRBJ1-2; TRBD1 might be the D (6 bases). Trimming removed 5 bases at V and 4 bases at J, with 14 bases between. The CDR3 loop spans 14 amino acids. Germline CDR1 and CDR2: SGHAT and FQNNGV. In nucleotides, the CDR3 is TGTGCCAGCAGCGCGGGGGCCAGGCTCTATGGCTACACCTTC. Protein sequence: CASSAGARLYGYTF.

This chain uses TRBV14 with TRBJ1-1; 9 positions agree with TRBD1. Germline V lookup: CDR1 SGHDN, CDR2 FVKESK. The J segment lost 1 base and the V segment lost 7 bases, leaving 7 bases of the junction unmatched. The CDR3 contains 15 residues. CDR3 nucleotide sequence: TGTGCCAGCACCTCTCGGACAGGGGAGAACACTGAAGCTTTCTTT. Its translation is CASTSRTGENTEAFF.

V and J are TRBV18 and TRBJ2-3; D might be TRBD2 (5 bases). This CDR3 has 15 residues. Germline assignment: CDR1 KGHSH and CDR2 LQKENI. V was shortened by 3 bases and J by 4 bases, with 14 bases between the two germline ends. This CDR3 reads CASSPGPGVADTQYF. CDR3 coding DNA: TGTGCCAGCTCACCCGGCCCCGGGGTGGCAGATACGCAGTATTTT.

The chain's CDR3 is CASSEAGSETQYF. Written as DNA, the CDR3 is TGCGCCAGCAGTGAGGCGGGGAGCGAGACCCAGTACTTC. The chain uses TRBV10-1 and TRBJ2-5; D possibly corresponds to TRBD2 (6 bases). The CDR3 consists of 13 residues. Germline lookup yields CDR1 WNHNN and CDR2 SYGVQD (reference sequence). Trimming removed 2 bases from V and 5 bases from J, with 9 bases in between.

The J gene is TRBJ1-2, the V gene TRBV15; 8 bases fit TRBD1. CDR3 size: 15 residues. Germline V gene data show CDR1 as LNHNV and CDR2 as YYDKDF (reference sequence). The trim removed 2 bases at V and 7 bases at J, leaving 9 bases unmatched. The CDR3 region is CATSRNSMTGAGYTF. The CDR3 bases are TGTGCCACCAGCAGAAACTCGATGACAGGGGCTGGCTACACCTTC.

The rearrangement links TRBV6-5 to TRBJ2-1; 7 positions match TRBD1. Germline assignment: CDR1 MNHEY and CDR2 SVGAGI. CDR3 length: 15 residues. V was clipped by 4 bases and J by 9 bases; unmatched bases: 12. The CDR3 region is CASSFNPTGLGEQFF. CDR3 coding DNA: TGTGCCAGCAGTTTCAACCCGACAGGGTTGGGTGAGCAGTTCTTC.

This clone occurred a few times. The chain is built from TRBV28 and TRBJ2-1; a possible D gene is TRBD2 (6 bases). The length of the CDR3 is 15 residues. The germline V and J ends were trimmed by 9 bases and 7 bases, with 22 bases remaining between them. Germline-derived CDR1 and CDR2 are MDHEN and SYDVKM. This CDR3 is CASGEGGVVGNEQFF. CDR3 coding DNA: TGTGCCAGTGGTGAGGGCGGGGTCGTAGGGAATGAGCAGTTCTTC.

V is TRBV6-1 and J is TRBJ2-3; tentative D call: TRBD2 (6 bases). V dropped 3 bases and J dropped 4 bases, with 17 bases sitting between them. The CDR3 sequence is 16 residues long. Germline V gives CDR1 MNHNS, CDR2 SASEGT. In DNA form, the CDR3 reads TGTGCCAGCAGTGAGGGACTCGACGTTCGGGCAGATACGCAGTATTTT. Protein product: CASSEGLDVRADTQYF.

This clone has ten or more counts. This chain connects TRBV7-9 to TRBJ1-2, with a weak D call TRBD1 (5 bases). CDR3 size: 15 residues. Trimming left V 0 bases short and J 6 bases short, with 14 bases between. The V gene's germline CDR1 is SEHNR and CDR2 FQNEAQ (reference sequence). The CDR3 DNA follows: TGTGCCAGCAGCTTAGCGCTGGGACTCGAGGATGGCTACACCTTC. Protein sequence: CASSLALGLEDGYTF.

This clone was counted a single time. The CDR3 protein is CASNPRGTDTQYF. The CDR3, as DNA: TGTGCCAGCAACCCGCGGGGGACAGATACGCAGTATTTT. The rearrangement uses TRBV6-5 and TRBJ2-3; TRBD2 aligns across 7 bases. Germline V gene sequence: CDR1 MNHEY, CDR2 SVGAGI. The junction had 4 bases not matched to a gene; V was cut back by 7 bases and J by 3 bases. This CDR3 is built from 13 residues.

For this clone: This sample also contains other DNA sequences that code for the same CDR3. The rearrangement joins TRBV28 to TRBJ1-1; TRBD1 matches 9 bases. Germline CDR1 reads MDHEN; CDR2 reads SYDVKM. CDR3 length equals 13 residues. Trimming removed 5 bases from V and 7 bases from J; junction bases left unmatched: 5. CDR3 DNA: TGTGCCAGCAGTCTCCGGACAGGGGTTGAAGCTTTCTTT. Protein sequence: CASSLRTGVEAFF.